Listed below are T cell receptor beta chains from one sample, sequenced in a study of blood T cells in healthy people across ages. TCRdb independently ran MiXCR on the 5' RACE reads; one entry per CDR3 protein. This repertoire shows more than 1.4 million distinct CDR3 sequences, 42% found once; its top ten account for 7% to 9%. The sequencing sample was made of blood. The source is a woman aged 18-29 years in good health. Each CDR3 is given with its conserved first and last residue. Fields, in order: clone size, J gene, V gene, D gene, CDR3 length, CDR3 protein, CDR3 DNA. D genes are given only for firm matches. Clone size is given for some rows only: seen once, a few or many times, or a class if the clone is expanded.

- TRBJ2-7 TRBV5-1 TRBD2 15 CASSPPASGGYEQYF TGCGCCAGCAGCCCGCCGGCTAGCGGGGGCTACGAGCAGTACTTC
few TRBJ1-2 TRBV7-2 - 12 CASSPDRYGYTF TGTGCCAGCAGCCCGGACAGATATGGCTACACCTTC
- TRBJ2-1 TRBV19 TRBD2 15 CASSVAGGRYNEQFF TGTGCCAGTAGTGTCGCGGGGGGCCGATACAATGAGCAGTTCTTC
- TRBJ2-7 TRBV20-1 TRBD1 15 CSAYIQGGRSVEQYF TGCAGTGCTTATATCCAAGGGGGCAGGTCGGTCGAGCAGTACTTC
- TRBJ2-2 TRBV9 TRBD1 16 CASSVGQGTNTGELFF TGTGCCAGCAGCGTAGGACAGGGGACGAACACCGGGGAGCTGTTTTTT
many TRBJ2-5 TRBV15 - 14 CATSRDRLGNEQYF TGTGCCACCAGCAGAGATCGGTTAGGTAATGAGCAGTACTTC
many TRBJ1-2 TRBV10-3 TRBD1 17 CAISDRANRGRDYGYTF TGTGCCATCAGTGATCGGGCTAACAGGGGGCGTGACTATGGCTACACCTTC
- TRBJ2-4 TRBV9 TRBD2 13 CASSEGGGNIQYF TGTGCCAGCAGTGAAGGCGGGGGAAACATTCAGTACTTC
- TRBJ1-5 TRBV21-1 - 15 CATAIVRDKVQPQHF TGTGCCACGGCTATCGTCCGGGATAAGGTTCAGCCCCAGCATTTT
- TRBJ2-7 TRBV20-1 - 14 CSARTYEVTYEQYF TGCAGTGCTAGAACTTATGAGGTTACCTACGAGCAGTACTTC
few TRBJ2-1 TRBV6-1 TRBD1 15 CASTGLGTVNNEQFF TGTGCCAGCACGGGTCTTGGGACAGTTAACAATGAGCAGTTCTTC
- TRBJ2-1 TRBV20-1 TRBD2 15 CSARASSGGVREQFF TGCAGTGCTAGGGCCTCTAGCGGGGGGGTCCGCGAGCAGTTCTTC
- TRBJ2-7 TRBV2 TRBD2 13 CASPGTSINEQYF TGTGCCAGCCCCGGGACTAGCATCAATGAGCAGTACTTC
- TRBJ2-7 TRBV7-9 TRBD1 17 CASTYASQGAKNYEQYF TGTGCCAGCACCTATGCATCACAGGGGGCTAAGAACTACGAGCAGTACTTC
few TRBJ2-7 TRBV2 TRBD2 15 CASSVTSGASYEQYF TGTGCCAGCAGCGTGACTAGCGGGGCATCCTACGAGCAGTACTTC
- TRBJ2-3 TRBV28 - 16 CASSSSGEGDTDTQYF TGTGCCAGCAGCTCATCCGGTGAGGGGGACACAGATACGCAGTATTTT
few TRBJ2-3 TRBV6-4 TRBD2 15 CASSDSASGGDTQYF TGTGCCAGCAGTGACTCGGCTAGCGGAGGAGATACGCAGTATTTT
- TRBJ1-5 TRBV12-5 - 20 CASGFIPAPDRINSNQPQHF TGTGCTAGTGGTTTTATTCCCGCCCCTGACAGGATCAATAGCAATCAGCCCCAGCATTTT
- TRBJ1-5 TRBV6-5 - 15 CASSRLRDSNQPQHF TGTGCCAGCAGCCGCCTTCGTGATAGCAATCAGCCCCAGCATTTT
few TRBJ1-6 TRBV28 TRBD1 14 CASSPGQDRSPLHF TGTGCCAGCAGCCCGGGACAGGATCGATCACCCCTCCACTTT
- TRBJ2-5 TRBV28 TRBD1 14 CASSGQAYKETQYF TGTGCCAGTTCGGGACAGGCTTACAAAGAGACCCAGTACTTC
- TRBJ2-4 TRBV6-1 - 13 CASSEDRHISSYF TGTGCCAGCAGTGAAGATCGCCACATCAGTTCGTACTTC
- TRBJ1-1 TRBV7-2 TRBD1 15 CASSSGQETNTEAFF TGTGCCAGCAGCTCCGGACAGGAGACGAACACTGAAGCTTTCTTT
- TRBJ2-1 TRBV6-6 TRBD2 17 CASSYSGSGMSGNEQFF TGTGCCAGCAGTTACTCGGGTAGCGGGATGTCGGGAAATGAGCAGTTCTTC
few TRBJ2-5 TRBV29-1 TRBD2 18 CSVTYVGLATRYQETQYF TGCAGCGTTACCTACGTCGGACTAGCAACTAGGTACCAAGAGACCCAGTACTTC
- TRBJ2-1 TRBV20-1 TRBD2 16 CSARDLASGGAVEQFF TGCAGTGCTAGAGATCTTGCGAGCGGGGGGGCCGTTGAGCAGTTCTTC
- TRBJ2-7 TRBV27 - 11 CATMSSYEQYF TGTGCCACCATGAGCTCCTACGAGCAGTACTTC
few TRBJ1-2 TRBV7-9 - 14 CASSRGPASYGYTF TGTGCCAGCAGCCGAGGACCCGCGAGCTATGGCTACACCTTC
few TRBJ2-1 TRBV5-1 - 14 CASSLGDSFDEQFF TGCGCCAGCAGCTTGGGGGACTCTTTCGATGAGCAGTTCTTC
- TRBJ2-1 TRBV5-1 - 14 CASSRRQAQETQFF TGCGCCAGCAGCCGACGACAGGCCCAAGAGACCCAGTTCTTC
- TRBJ1-5 TRBV10-3 TRBD1 14 CAISPGGQNQPQHF TGTGCCATCAGTCCAGGGGGTCAAAATCAGCCCCAGCATTTT
- TRBJ2-2 TRBV27 TRBD1 19 CASSPAALGTGANTGELFF TGTGCCAGCAGCCCCGCGGCGTTGGGAACAGGGGCGAACACCGGGGAGCTGTTTTTT
few TRBJ2-7 TRBV20-1 - 14 CSAPPGEGSYEQYF TGCAGTGCTCCTCCCGGGGAAGGGTCCTACGAGCAGTACTTC
- TRBJ2-7 TRBV29-1 - 14 CSVQGGGSTYEQYF TGCAGCGTTCAAGGCGGGGGCAGCACATACGAGCAGTACTTC
few TRBJ2-1 TRBV7-9 TRBD2 16 CASSLPGLGGGNEQFF TGTGCCAGCAGCCTACCCGGACTAGGCGGAGGCAATGAGCAGTTCTTC
- TRBJ1-2 TRBV20-1 - 14 CSAGITGMEHGYTF TGCAGTGCTGGGATAACAGGGATGGAACATGGCTACACCTTC
few TRBJ2-5 TRBV6-6 TRBD2 12 CASRREEETQYF TGTGCCAGCCGTCGGGAGGAAGAGACCCAGTACTTC
- TRBJ2-7 TRBV28 - 15 CASSSLGNRQDEQYF TGTGCCAGCAGTTCCCTCGGAAACAGGCAGGACGAGCAGTACTTC
- TRBJ2-3 TRBV29-1 TRBD1 14 CSVAGTGIRDTQYF TGCAGCGTTGCCGGGACAGGGATAAGAGATACGCAGTATTTT
- TRBJ2-3 TRBV18 - 14 CASSPGQTSGTQYF TGTGCCAGCTCACCAGGACAGACAAGCGGTACGCAGTATTTT
few TRBJ1-2 TRBV20-1 TRBD1 14 CSADQTGGGYGYTF TGCAGTGCTGACCAGACAGGGGGAGGCTATGGCTACACCTTC
few TRBJ2-1 TRBV2 - 14 CARTIGGGHNEQFF TGTGCCAGGACAATAGGTGGGGGACACAATGAGCAGTTCTTC
many TRBJ2-3 TRBV29-1 - 15 CSVEPMVTGTDTQYF TGCAGCGTTGAACCGATGGTCACAGGCACAGATACGCAGTATTTT
- TRBJ2-1 TRBV15 - 14 CATSGRTRTWGQFF TGTGCCACCAGCGGTCGAACACGTACCTGGGGGCAGTTCTTC
few TRBJ2-5 TRBV7-8 - 14 CASSFRQNQETQYF TGTGCCAGCAGCTTTCGCCAGAACCAAGAGACCCAGTACTTC
- TRBJ1-5 TRBV27 - 14 CASSLWFQNQPQHF TGTGCCAGCAGTTTATGGTTCCAGAATCAGCCCCAGCATTTT
- TRBJ2-7 TRBV20-1 TRBD2 13 CSALAGVAYEQYF TGCAGTGCTTTAGCGGGAGTGGCCTACGAGCAGTACTTC
- TRBJ1-2 TRBV12-3/TRBV12-4 - 16 CASSPEVGGLPGGYTF TGTGCCAGCAGTCCCGAAGTGGGAGGACTGCCTGGAGGCTACACCTTC
- TRBJ2-7 TRBV6-5 TRBD1 13 CARTGQGINEQYF TGTGCCAGGACGGGACAGGGGATCAACGAGCAGTACTTC
few TRBJ2-1 TRBV3-1 TRBD2 16 CASSQDFGRVAAEQFF TGTGCCAGCAGCCAAGATTTCGGGAGGGTCGCCGCTGAGCAGTTCTTC
- TRBJ2-7 TRBV29-1 - 15 CSVERTTRLGYEQYF TGCAGCGTTGAAAGGACGACAAGGCTAGGCTACGAGCAGTACTTC
few TRBJ1-1 TRBV4-1 - 16 CASSRGFLGPNTEAFF TGCGCCAGCAGCCGGGGGTTTTTGGGTCCGAACACTGAAGCTTTCTTT